Below are 32 T cell receptor beta chains sequenced from a single sample in a study of blood T cell repertoires in COVID-19. The protocol was immunoSEQ multiplex PCR, while the TCRdb copy is restricted to in-frame clones and leaves out a portion. The sample has about 200,000 clones; roughly 90% are singletons. The specimen sequenced was peripheral blood. These receptor sequences come from a man younger than 45 who had recovered from COVID-19.

The V and J genes are TRBV14 and TRBJ1-4; no definite D call. Germline assignment: CDR1 SGHDN and CDR2 FVKESK. The CDR3 spans 15 residues. V was pared by 0 bases and J by 5 bases, with 10 bases between. The CDR3 protein is CASSQDPTPNEKLFF. DNA of the CDR3: TGTGCCAGCAGCCAAGATCCGACACCGAATGAAAAACTGTTTTTT.

This clone was observed a few times. The chain uses TRBV28 and TRBJ1-5; the match to TRBD1 covers 8 bases. The junction had 12 bases not matched to a gene; V was cut back by 6 bases and J by 5 bases. The CDR3 length is 16 residues. CDR1 is MDHEN, CDR2 SYDVKM, per germline. The CDR3 DNA reads TGTGCCAGCAGCTATCCGACAGGGGCGCGGGATCAGCCCCAGCATTTT. It translates to CASSYPTGARDQPQHF.

The V and J genes are TRBV10-3 and TRBJ2-1, with 9 bases fitting TRBD1. The J segment lost 6 bases and the V segment lost 3 bases, leaving 9 bases of the junction unmatched. CDR1 is ENHRY, CDR2 SYGVKD, per germline. The CDR3 runs to 16 residues. The CDR3 DNA is TGTGCCATCAGTGATCGTGCCCCGACAGGGGGCAATGAGCAGTTCTTC. It yields the protein CAISDRAPTGGNEQFF.

This chain connects TRBV7-9 to TRBJ2-1; 12 bases align to TRBD2. This CDR3 is 15 amino acids long. From germline, CDR1 is SEHNR and CDR2 FQNEAQ (reference sequence). The J segment lost 10 bases and the V segment lost 5 bases, leaving 9 bases of the junction unmatched. The CDR3 bases are TGTGCCAGCAGCCTCCTAGCGGGGGGGCTAGAGGAGCAGTTCTTC. It translates to CASSLLAGGLEEQFF.

This chain joins TRBV11-3 and TRBJ2-1, with D possibly matching TRBD2 (7 bases). There are 16 residues in the CDR3. Between the trimmed V and J ends, which lost 4 bases and 8 bases, there was a span of 21 bases. Germline-derived CDR1 and CDR2 are SGHNT and YENEEA. The CDR3 is CASSSGVRGPPDEQFF. CDR3 coding DNA: TGTGCCAGCAGCTCGGGAGTGCGGGGGCCACCGGATGAGCAGTTCTTC.

V gene TRBV3-1 (or the pseudogene TRBV3-2) combines with J gene TRBJ2-7; 11 nucleotides match TRBD1. This CDR3 spans 14 amino acids. V shed 7 bases, J shed 4 bases, and the junction held 6 bases outside the gene matches. Per the germline V gene, CDR1 is LGHDT and CDR2 is YNNKEL (reference sequence). The CDR3 reads CASTKGQGGYEQYF. CDR3 nucleotides: TGTGCCAGCACCAAGGGACAGGGGGGTTACGAGCAGTACTTC.

J is TRBJ2-3 and V is TRBV4-1, with TRBD1 as a possible D gene (6 bases). V lost 3 bases, J lost 4 bases, and 17 bases lay in between. There are 16 residues in the CDR3. CDR1 MGHRA and CDR2 YSYEKL come from the germline V gene. CDR3 in DNA: TGCGCCAGCAGCCAGCCCACAGGGTTCACCTCAGATACGCAGTATTTT. Amino acid sequence: CASSQPTGFTSDTQYF.

The CDR3 sequence: CASSPERSNSPLHF. The CDR3 nucleotides are TGTGCCAGCAGCCCCGAGAGAAGTAATTCACCCCTCCACTTT. The genes are TRBV9 and TRBJ1-6, with D unclear. Germline V gene sequence: CDR1 SGDLS, CDR2 YYNGEE. The CDR3 covers 14 residues. Trimming removed 4 bases at V and 6 bases at J, with 11 bases between.

This chain uses TRBV5-8 with TRBJ2-2, with 7 bases matching TRBD1. V gave up 2 bases and J gave up 4 bases; unmatched junction bases: 8. Germline lookup yields CDR1 SGHTS and CDR2 YDEGEE. The CDR3 spans 16 residues. DNA for the CDR3: TGTGCCAGCAGCTTAGAACCCGGGACAGTCACCGGGGAGCTGTTTTTT. It codes for CASSLEPGTVTGELFF.

This sequence joins TRBV21-1 and TRBJ1-3. TRBV21-1 is a listed pseudogene. This CDR3 comprises 16 residues. CDR3 in DNA: TGTGCCAGCAGCGCGCCGCTTCCTGACTCTGGAAACACCATATATTTT. Protein: CASSAPLPDSGNTIYF.

CDR3 loop: CASTPPAGVYEQYF. For the CDR3, the DNA is TGTGCCAGTACCCCGCCGGCGGGGGTATACGAGCAGTACTTC. V and J are TRBV19 and TRBJ2-7; 7 nucleotides line up with TRBD2. The CDR3 totals 14 residues. The ends lost 7 bases at V and 4 bases at J; junction bases unmatched: 10. Germline V lookup: CDR1 LNHDA, CDR2 SQIVND (reference sequence).

The V gene is TRBV5-1, the J gene TRBJ1-1; a possible D gene is TRBD1 (6 bases). The CDR3 is 14 amino acids. Germline lookup yields CDR1 SGHRS and CDR2 YFSETQ. The V gene lost 8 bases and the J gene lost 1 base, with 15 bases spanning the gap. As DNA, the CDR3 is TGCGCCAGTCGGGGTTCGACAGGGAACACTGAAGCTTTCTTT. Protein product: CASRGSTGNTEAFF. Drawing the rest from reference TRBV5-1 and TRBJ1-1, the complete variable domain is KAGVTQTPRYLIKTRGQQVTLSCSPISGHRSVSWYQQTPGQGLQFLFEYFSETQRNKGNFPGRFSGRQFSNSRSEMNVSTLELGDSALYLCASRGSTGNTEAFFGQGTRLTVV.

The chain couples TRBV27 to TRBJ1-5; no clear D gene. Germline lookup yields CDR1 MNHEY and CDR2 SMNVEV (reference sequence). V shed 2 bases and J shed 0 bases, with 8 bases lying between them. The CDR3 loop spans 15 amino acids. CDR3 nucleotide sequence: TGTGCCAGCAGTTTACGCAGTTATAGCAATCAGCCCCAGCATTTT. The encoded protein is CASSLRSYSNQPQHF.

The sample holds a few counts of this clone. This same CDR3 is encoded by further DNA sequences in the sample. The V call is TRBV19, the J call TRBJ1-2; D remains unclear. The CDR3 has 11 residues. Trimming shortened V by 3 bases and J by 5 bases, and 4 bases separated the two germline ends. Germline V lookup: CDR1 LNHDA, CDR2 SQIVND (reference sequence). Written as DNA, the CDR3 is TGTGCCAGTAGTATCGTGTATGGCTACACCTTC. Amino acids: CASSIVYGYTF.

The V call is TRBV19, the J call TRBJ1-6; TRBD1 might be the D (5 bases). Germline assignment: CDR1 LNHDA and CDR2 SQIVND (reference sequence). The CDR3 consists of 14 residues. Trimming shortened V by 7 bases and J by 11 bases, and 18 bases separated the two germline ends. In DNA form, the CDR3 reads TGTGCCAGTACCCCGCGGCGAGACAGCACACCCCTCCACTTT. Its translation is CASTPRRDSTPLHF.

Notes on this clone: A single base separates this from a much larger clone, so it may be a read error. The chain employs TRBV6-2 or TRBV6-3 and TRBJ1-2, with TRBD1 matching 7 bases. Germline trimming cut 6 bases from V and 4 bases from J; bases unmatched to any gene: 5. Germline values: CDR1 MNHEY, CDR2 SVGEGT. The CDR3 covers 13 residues. CDR3 sequence: CASSLDRSYGYTF. DNA for the CDR3: TGTGCCAGCAGCTTGGACAGGAGCTATGGCTACACCTTC.

The CDR3 here is CAWAGGVNTEAFF. The CDR3 DNA reads TGTGCCTGGGCAGGAGGGGTGAACACTGAAGCTTTCTTT. The chain employs TRBV30 and TRBJ1-1, with D possibly matching TRBD1 (5 bases). CDR1 and CDR2 from the germline V gene are GTSNPN and SVGIG (reference sequence). The CDR3 extends over 13 amino acids. V was clipped by 5 bases and J by 0 bases, with 10 bases between them.

This chain connects TRBV19 to TRBJ2-1; no reliable D call. The ends were cut back, 9 bases at V and 2 bases at J, with 11 bases in the middle. In germline, CDR1 is LNHDA, CDR2 SQIVND (reference sequence). The CDR3 is 13 amino acids. The CDR3 reads CASRSTAYNEQFF. The CDR3, as DNA: TGTGCCAGCCGGTCCACGGCCTACAATGAGCAGTTCTTC.

The V gene is TRBV5-6, the J gene TRBJ2-7; a possible D gene is TRBD2 (6 bases). Trimming cost V 2 bases and J 0 bases, with 15 bases left between them. This CDR3 contains 16 residues. Per the germline V gene, CDR1 is SGHDT and CDR2 is YYEEEE. The CDR3 DNA is TGTGCCAGCAGCTTTATATATAGCGGACCCTCCTACGAGCAGTACTTC. Protein: CASSFIYSGPSYEQYF.

The chain has TRBV10-2 and TRBJ2-3, with TRBD2 matching 7 bases. The ends lost 4 bases at V and 3 bases at J; junction bases unmatched: 7. Germline V gene data show CDR1 as WSHSY and CDR2 as SAAADI. The CDR3 is made up of 15 amino acids. The DNA of the CDR3 is TGCGCCAGCAGTGCCGCGGGGGTGGCAACAGATACGCAGTATTTT. Protein sequence: CASSAAGVATDTQYF.

The V call is TRBV11-2, the J call TRBJ2-5, with D uncertain. Germline loops: CDR1 SGHAT, CDR2 FQNNGV. The CDR3 totals 13 residues. The ends were cut back, 0 bases at V and 5 bases at J, with 7 bases in the middle. The CDR3: CASSLEQSETQYF. DNA for the CDR3: TGTGCCAGCAGCTTAGAACAGTCGGAGACCCAGTACTTC.

V is TRBV10-1 and J is TRBJ2-5, with TRBD2 as a possible D gene (6 bases). This CDR3 spans 14 amino acids. V was trimmed by 4 bases and J by 0 bases, leaving 9 bases between them. Germline loops: CDR1 WNHNN, CDR2 SYGVQD (reference sequence). The CDR3 sequence: CASSGGTDQETQYF. CDR3 sequence (DNA): TGCGCCAGCAGTGGCGGGACCGACCAAGAGACCCAGTACTTC.

V gene TRBV6-6 combines with J gene TRBJ2-7; 10 nucleotides line up with TRBD2. The germline CDR1 and CDR2 sequences are MNHNY and SVGAGI (reference sequence). The length of the CDR3 is 16 residues. With V trimmed by 2 bases and J by 4 bases, 8 bases remained unmatched. The chain's CDR3 is CASSYRFTSGEYEQYF. CDR3 DNA: TGTGCCAGCAGTTACCGTTTCACTAGCGGGGAATACGAGCAGTACTTC.

V gene TRBV6-5 combines with J gene TRBJ2-5; D ambiguous. Germline assignment: CDR1 MNHEY and CDR2 SVGAGI. The CDR3 length is 15 residues. Trimming took 7 bases from V and 2 from J, leaving 17 bases between them. The CDR3 reads CASIRTQARQETQYF. CDR3 coding DNA: TGTGCCAGCATTAGAACGCAAGCAAGACAAGAGACCCAGTACTTC.

This rearrangement joins TRBV5-5 to TRBJ2-3; weak D call: TRBD2 (6 bases). V was trimmed by 4 bases and J by 7 bases, leaving 16 bases between them. From germline, CDR1 is SGHKS and CDR2 YYEKEE (reference sequence). The CDR3 runs to 14 residues. As DNA, the CDR3 is TGTGCCAGCAGCAACCCGGCTAGCGCTAATACGCAGTATTTT. Amino acids: CASSNPASANTQYF.

This rearrangement joins TRBV7-9 to TRBJ1-2; TRBD1 aligns across 7 bases. V trimming: 1 base; J trimming: 2 bases; junction bases outside the gene matches: 4. The CDR3 contains 15 residues. Germline values: CDR1 SEHNR, CDR2 FQNEAQ (reference sequence). The CDR3: CASSLVQGINYGYTF. The CDR3 coding sequence is TGTGCCAGCAGCTTAGTACAGGGGATAAACTATGGCTACACCTTC.

The chain is built from TRBV5-4 and TRBJ2-2; D is ambiguous. The CDR3 covers 15 residues. From germline, CDR1 is SGHNT and CDR2 YYREEE (reference sequence). Trimming removed 2 bases from V and 6 bases from J, with 14 bases in between. DNA for the CDR3: TGTGCCAGCAGCTTTGTGGCTGGCGCGGCCGGGGAGCTGTTTTTT. Translated, it gives CASSFVAGAAGELFF.

This rearrangement joins TRBV19 to TRBJ1-1; no definite D call. Trimming removed 8 bases at V and 0 bases at J, with 22 bases between. There are 17 residues in the CDR3. CDR1 and CDR2 from the germline V gene are LNHDA and SQIVND (reference sequence). CDR3 amino acids: CASVSEGTTKMNTEAFF. The CDR3 bases are TGTGCCAGTGTCAGTGAGGGAACCACCAAAATGAACACTGAAGCTTTCTTT. The whole variable domain, remainder taken from reference TRBV19 and TRBJ1-1, is DGGITQSPKYLFRKEGQNVTLSCEQNLNHDAMYWYRQDPGQGLRLIYYSQIVNDFQKGDIAEGYSVSREKKESFPLTVTSAQKNPTAFYLCASVSEGTTKMNTEAFFGQGTRLTVV.

This clone was detected once. The rearrangement links TRBV18 to TRBJ1-2, with D uncertain. CDR1 KGHSH and CDR2 LQKENI come from the germline V gene. Trimming stripped 1 base from V and 6 bases from J, with 18 bases between. This CDR3 contains 16 residues. The CDR3 spells CASSPQADFLRDGYTF. In DNA form, the CDR3 reads TGTGCCAGCTCACCACAGGCAGACTTCCTTCGTGATGGCTACACCTTC.

V gene TRBV7-2 combines with J gene TRBJ1-1; no clear D gene. Germline V gene data show CDR1 as SGHTA and CDR2 as FQGNSA. Trimming shortened V by 4 bases and J by 0 bases, and 9 bases separated the two germline ends. The CDR3 covers 14 residues. The CDR3 DNA is TGTGCCAGCAGCTCCCGGTCTATGAACACTGAAGCTTTCTTT. Translated, it gives CASSSRSMNTEAFF.

The chain joins TRBV11-2 to TRBJ2-7; 10 positions match TRBD2. CDR3 size: 16 residues. Trimming at V came to 5 bases and at J to 0 bases, leaving 7 bases not matched to a gene. CDR1 and CDR2 (germline): SGHAT, FQNNGV. The CDR3 sequence is CASSHSGGPSSYEQYF. The CDR3 DNA reads TGTGCCAGCAGCCATAGCGGGGGGCCCAGCTCCTACGAGCAGTACTTC. The variable domain in full, with the rest retrieved from reference TRBV11-2 and TRBJ2-7, is EAGVAQSPRYKIIEKRQSVAFWCNPISGHATLYWYQQILGQGPKLLIQFQNNGVVDDSQLPKDRFSAERLKGVDSTLKIQPAKLEDSAVYLCASSHSGGPSSYEQYFGPGTRLTVT.

The J gene is TRBJ2-7, the V gene TRBV6-2 or TRBV6-3; D unclear. Trimming shortened V by 0 bases and J by 2 bases, and 11 bases separated the two germline ends. CDR3 length: 15 amino acids. Germline CDR1 and CDR2: MNHEY and SVGEGT. The CDR3 sequence is CASSYSAGQPYEQYF. The CDR3 DNA follows: TGTGCCAGCAGTTACTCGGCAGGTCAACCCTACGAGCAGTACTTC.